The sequence of this TCR beta chain was determined in a study of blood T cell repertoires in COVID-19. Source study methods: Cell counts per sample came from amplifying reference gene primers. Assay used: immunoSEQ multiplex PCR; TCRdb lists only in-frame clones, some missing. Clone size and V and J calls were adopted from that table, with D and trimming inferred from the DNA. Of around 130,000 clones detected, 84% appear once; the ten largest clones hold about 4%. In this sample, this clone turned up a few times. Trimming removed 0 bases at V and 2 bases at J, with 8 bases between. The CDR3 loop spans 15 amino acids. Germline CDR1 is MNHEY and CDR2 is SVGAGI. Participants came from 20 to 25 US areas, aged about 18 to 95 years. In Cohort 3, a recovered donor had either two negative PCRs, clearance, or symptom resolution.

This chain joins TRBV6-5 and TRBJ1-3; D might be TRBD1 (5 bases). Sequenced material: PBMCs or T cells enriched from blood (not recorded which). The TCR was taken from a woman in her 30s who had recovered from COVID-19. Written as DNA, the CDR3 is TGTGCCAGCAGTTACTCGGCGGGGGCTGGAAACACCATATATTTT. Translated: CASSYSAGAGNTIYF.